The next 10 T cell receptor beta chains were all read from a single sample in a study of cytomegalovirus exposure and HLA in healthy donors. Method: immunoSEQ multiplex PCR; TCRdb's copy keeps in-frame clones and lacks some. Of roughly 280,000 clones in the sample, about 86% were seen once. Source material: PBMCs. These receptors all stem from a woman aged 18-29 years in good health and CMV-seronegative.

The chain recombines TRBV30 with TRBJ1-1; D remains unclear. In germline, CDR1 is GTSNPN, CDR2 SVGIG (reference sequence). V was cut by 2 bases and J by 6 bases, with 10 bases left in between. This CDR3 comprises 12 residues. CDR3 sequence reads: CAWSFPSPEAFF. The CDR3 DNA is TGTGCCTGGAGTTTCCCCTCCCCTGAAGCTTTCTTT.

V is TRBV6-5 and J is TRBJ2-7; 7 bases align to TRBD1. V dropped 1 base and J dropped 3; count of bases not matched to a gene: 0. The CDR3 sequence is 13 residues long. Germline assignment: CDR1 MNHEY and CDR2 SVGAGI. CDR3 nucleotides: TGTGCCAGCAGTTACTACAGGGGCTACGAGCAGTACTTC. This translates into CASSYYRGYEQYF.

As regards this clone: An end of the junction differs from the germline gene, which may be a read error. The rearrangement uses TRBV6-1 and TRBJ2-1; the match to TRBD2 covers 14 bases. This CDR3 is 16 amino acids long. CDR1 is MNHNS, CDR2 SASEGT, per germline. The CDR3: CASTERGTSGSYEQFF. DNA for the CDR3: TGTGCCAGCACTGAAAGGGGGACTAGCGGGAGCTATGAGCAGTTCTTC.

The chain has TRBV6-5 and TRBJ1-2, with D unresolved. The V end lost 6 bases, the J end lost 6 bases, and 20 bases lay between the germline ends. The CDR3 is made up of 15 amino acids. CDR1 and CDR2 from the germline V gene are MNHEY and SVGAGI. The CDR3 sequence: CASSPGRYHLDGYTF. DNA of the CDR3: TGTGCCAGCAGCCCCGGGAGGTATCATTTGGATGGCTACACCTTC.

This chain links TRBV10-3 with TRBJ1-6, with 8 bases fitting TRBD1. Germline V gives CDR1 ENHRY, CDR2 SYGVKD. V shed 6 bases, J shed 10 bases, and the junction held 11 bases outside the gene matches. This CDR3 region has 15 residues. This CDR3 is CAIRAGDRGNSPLHF. The CDR3 DNA follows: TGTGCCATCAGGGCAGGCGACAGGGGAAACTCACCCCTCCACTTT.

This chain uses TRBV4-3 with TRBJ2-7; TRBD1 agrees at 7 bases. J gave up 3 bases and V 4 bases, and 6 bases lay outside the gene matches. Germline-derived CDR1 and CDR2 are LGHNA and YSLEER. CDR3 size: 14 residues. The CDR3: CASSPTGQNYEQYF. As DNA, the CDR3 is TGCGCCAGCAGCCCTACGGGACAGAACTACGAGCAGTACTTC.

The chain joins TRBV28 to TRBJ1-5; TRBD1 matches 11 bases. Trimming cost V 3 bases and J 9 bases; bases outside gene matches: 4. The CDR3 extends over 14 amino acids. CDR1 is MDHEN, CDR2 SYDVKM, per germline. The CDR3 bases are TGTGCCAGCAGTTTGGGGACAGGGGGTATGCCCCAGCATTTT. Its protein is CASSLGTGGMPQHF.

The chain links TRBV7-9 to TRBJ1-1; possibly TRBD1 for D (6 bases). This CDR3 comprises 14 residues. Deletions cut 1 base from V and 3 bases from J, with 9 bases between. CDR1 SEHNR and CDR2 FQNEAQ come from the germline V gene (reference sequence). The CDR3: CASSLEDRHTEAFF. Here the CDR3 DNA reads TGTGCCAGCAGCTTAGAGGACAGACACACTGAAGCTTTCTTT.

Comment on this clone: The same CDR3 can be traced to other DNA sequences in this sample. The V and J genes are TRBV5-6 and TRBJ1-5; D remains ambiguous. V was pared by 1 base and J by 4 bases, with 3 bases between. The CDR3 runs 12 residues. CDR1 and CDR2 (germline): SGHDT, YYEEEE. As DNA, the CDR3 is TGTGCCAGCAGCTTGTCTAATCAGCCCCAGCATTTT. Translation gives CASSLSNQPQHF.

V and J are TRBV7-2 and TRBJ1-4; TRBD1 matches 7 bases. The V segment lost 3 bases and the J segment 7 bases; nucleotides outside the gene matches: 5. Germline loops: CDR1 SGHTA, CDR2 FQGNSA. This CDR3 has 14 residues. The CDR3 DNA follows: TGTGCCAGCAGCTTCTCGACAGGGACTGAAAAACTGTTTTTT. This translates into CASSFSTGTEKLFF.